These 32 T cell receptor beta chains were all obtained from the same sample, sequenced in a study of control samples from healthy donors and cancer patients. The assay was immunoSEQ multiplex PCR, and TCRdb's table has in-frame clones only and misses some. The table has 110,000 to 150,000 clones, roughly 89% seen once. Sequencing input: blood. The origin of the receptors is a man younger than 35 in good health.

This chain connects TRBV5-4 to TRBJ1-1; no reliable D call. The CDR3 contains 18 residues. The germline V and J ends were trimmed by 4 bases and 3 bases, with 25 bases remaining between them. Germline CDR1 is SGHNT and CDR2 is YYREEE (reference sequence). CDR3 residues: CASSHLFVKSTLDTEAFF. The CDR3 region has the DNA TGTGCCAGCAGCCATCTATTTGTAAAGTCGACCTTGGACACTGAAGCTTTCTTT.

The J gene is TRBJ1-4, the V gene TRBV5-5; 8 positions agree with TRBD1. Trimming cost V 0 bases and J 6 bases; bases outside gene matches: 4. The CDR3 is 15 residues long. Germline CDR1 reads SGHKS; CDR2 reads YYEKEE (reference sequence). The CDR3 DNA reads TGTGCCAGCAGCTTGGCAGGGACAGGAGATGAAAAACTGTTTTTT. Protein product: CASSLAGTGDEKLFF.

J is TRBJ2-7 and V is TRBV28; D may be TRBD2 (5 bases). Germline V gives CDR1 MDHEN, CDR2 SYDVKM. V lost 5 bases and J 0 bases, leaving 8 bases between the germline ends. The CDR3 contains 13 residues. CDR3 protein: CASSPGISYEQYF. In DNA form, the CDR3 reads TGTGCCAGCAGTCCGGGAATCTCCTACGAGCAGTACTTC. The variable domain in full, completed from reference TRBV28 and TRBJ2-7, reads DVKVTQSSRYLVKRTGEKVFLECVQDMDHENMFWYRQDPGLGLRLIYFSYDVKMKEKGDIPEGYSVSREKKERFSLILESASTNQTSMYLCASSPGISYEQYFGPGTRLTVT.

The chain is built from TRBV27 and TRBJ1-1; the D is unclear. V lost 5 bases and J 0 bases, leaving 16 bases between the germline ends. Germline V gene data show CDR1 as MNHEY and CDR2 as SMNVEV (reference sequence). CDR3 length: 16 amino acids. CDR3 bases: TGTGCCAGCAGTCCGGGAACTAGTCTCATGAACACTGAAGCTTTCTTT. This encodes CASSPGTSLMNTEAFF.

The genes are TRBV6-5 and TRBJ1-1; 7 bases match TRBD1. The CDR3 spans 15 residues. From germline, CDR1 is MNHEY and CDR2 SVGAGI. J was trimmed by 0 bases and V by 6 bases; bases with no gene match: 7. The CDR3 region is CASRSPGGMNTEAFF. The CDR3 bases are TGTGCCAGCAGATCCCCAGGGGGGATGAACACTGAAGCTTTCTTT.

The CDR3 nucleotides read TGTGCCTGGAGTGATCCCCCGAACACTGAAGCTTTCTTT. Its protein product is CAWSDPPNTEAFF. J is TRBJ1-1 and V is TRBV30; D call uncertain. Per germline, CDR1 GTSNPN and CDR2 SVGIG (reference sequence). The V end lost 1 base, the J end lost 1 base, and 7 bases lay between the germline ends. The CDR3 sequence is 13 residues long.

This chain uses TRBV6-5 with TRBJ2-7, with TRBD1 matching 9 bases. In germline, CDR1 is MNHEY, CDR2 SVGAGI. With 5 bases clipped from V and 3 bases from J, the junction kept 8 bases outside the gene matches. This CDR3 has 15 residues. DNA of the CDR3: TGTGCCAGCAGTCTCACTCCGGGACAGGGCTACGAGCAGTACTTC. It is translated as CASSLTPGQGYEQYF.

The sample holds a few counts of this clone. The rearrangement uses TRBV9 and TRBJ2-5; D may correspond to TRBD1 or TRBD2 (5 bases each). Germline loops: CDR1 SGDLS, CDR2 YYNGEE. V lost 1 base and J lost 4, with 11 bases in between. The CDR3 runs to 14 residues. CDR3 in amino acids: CASSVMGDAETQYF. The CDR3 DNA reads TGTGCCAGCAGCGTAATGGGGGACGCAGAGACCCAGTACTTC.

The rearrangement uses TRBV28 and TRBJ2-5; possibly TRBD2 for D (6 bases). Trimming took off 2 bases at V and 6 bases at J, with 13 bases between the two ends. The CDR3 consists of 14 residues. CDR1 MDHEN and CDR2 SYDVKM come from the germline V gene. The CDR3 DNA reads TGTGCCAGCAGTTTACGCGGGGCCACGAAGACCCAGTACTTC. It specifies CASSLRGATKTQYF.

The genes are TRBV5-6 and TRBJ2-2, with D uncertain. Germline V gene sequence: CDR1 SGHDT, CDR2 YYEEEE. Trimming stripped 2 bases from V and 4 bases from J, with 6 bases between. This CDR3 has 13 residues. CDR3 sequence: CASSFGFTGELFF. The DNA for the CDR3 is TGTGCCAGCAGCTTTGGCTTCACCGGGGAGCTGTTTTTT.

The chain has TRBV5-6 and TRBJ2-1; 7 positions agree with TRBD1. Germline trimming cut 7 bases from V and 8 bases from J; bases unmatched to any gene: 18. The CDR3 length is 16 residues. The V gene's germline CDR1 is SGHDT and CDR2 YYEEEE. CDR3 in amino acids: CASGGFRGLPGDEQFF. CDR3 coding DNA: TGTGCCAGCGGCGGCTTTAGGGGGCTGCCCGGCGATGAGCAGTTCTTC.

The CDR3 spells CASSLKDRGLGYTF. The DNA of the CDR3 is TGTGCCAGCAGCTTGAAGGACAGGGGGCTTGGCTACACCTTC. The chain is built from TRBV5-4 and TRBJ1-2; 11 bases align to TRBD1. This CDR3 has 14 residues. Germline loops: CDR1 SGHNT, CDR2 YYREEE (reference sequence). J gave up 7 bases and V 1 base, and 3 bases lay outside the gene matches.

V usage is TRBV11-2 and J usage is TRBJ2-2, with D possibly being TRBD1 or TRBD2 (6 bases each). CDR3 size: 17 residues. V shed 0 bases and J shed 2 bases, with 13 bases lying between them. Per germline, CDR1 SGHAT and CDR2 FQNNGV. CDR3: CASSLDPGEVNTGELFF. DNA of the CDR3: TGTGCCAGCAGCTTAGATCCAGGGGAGGTAAACACCGGGGAGCTGTTTTTT. Full variable domain (rest looked up from reference TRBV11-2 and TRBJ2-2): EAGVAQSPRYKIIEKRQSVAFWCNPISGHATLYWYQQILGQGPKLLIQFQNNGVVDDSQLPKDRFSAERLKGVDSTLKIQPAKLEDSAVYLCASSLDPGEVNTGELFFGEGSRLTVL.

The chain recombines TRBV6-2 or TRBV6-3 with TRBJ1-5, with unresolved D. Germline V gene sequence: CDR1 MNHEY, CDR2 SVGEGT. The CDR3 totals 14 residues. V was shortened by 2 bases and J by 11 bases, with 16 bases between the two germline ends. CDR3 region: CASSYGHRGETQHF. CDR3 bases: TGTGCCAGCAGTTACGGGCACCGTGGGGAGACCCAGCATTTT.

The count of this clone is one. The chain recombines TRBV11-1 with TRBJ2-7; D remains ambiguous. Trimming cost V 6 bases and J 4 bases, with 16 bases left between them. The CDR3 has 14 amino acids. Germline-derived CDR1 and CDR2 are SGHAT and FQDESV (reference sequence). The CDR3 here is CASSSDSLSYEQYF. The DNA for the CDR3 is TGTGCCAGCAGTTCCGACTCTCTGAGTTACGAGCAGTACTTC.

This clone has just a few counts. This chain connects TRBV5-1 to TRBJ1-4, with a tentative D call TRBD1 (6 bases). Per the germline V gene, CDR1 is SGHRS and CDR2 is YFSETQ. CDR3 size: 14 residues. With 3 bases removed from V and 0 bases from J, the gap between germline ends came to 6 bases. The CDR3 spells CASSWTATNEKLFF. CDR3 nucleotides: TGCGCCAGCAGCTGGACAGCAACTAATGAAAAACTGTTTTTT. The whole variable domain, remainder taken from reference TRBV5-1 and TRBJ1-4, is KAGVTQTPRYLIKTRGQQVTLSCSPISGHRSVSWYQQTPGQGLQFLFEYFSETQRNKGNFPGRFSGRQFSNSRSEMNVSTLELGDSALYLCASSWTATNEKLFFGSGTQLSVL.

This clone showed up just once. The chain carries TRBV18 and TRBJ1-4; D might be TRBD1 (5 bases). There are 14 residues in the CDR3. V was trimmed by 3 bases and J by 6 bases, leaving 11 bases between them. Germline V gene lookup returns CDR1 KGHSH and CDR2 LQKENI. The CDR3, as DNA: TGTGCCAGCTCACCTGGGTGGGGCGATGAAAAACTGTTTTTT. It is translated as CASSPGWGDEKLFF.

This sequence joins TRBV5-1 and TRBJ1-1, with unresolved D. The V end was cut by 0 bases, the J end by 1 base, with 10 bases between. This CDR3 is built from 15 residues. In germline, CDR1 is SGHRS, CDR2 YFSETQ. DNA for the CDR3: TGCGCCAGCAGCTTGGGTCCCCGAGAGAACACTGAAGCTTTCTTT. The encoded protein is CASSLGPRENTEAFF.

The CDR3 spells CASSPLSRANYGYTF. CDR3 bases: TGTGCCAGCAGCCCGTTGTCAAGAGCTAACTATGGCTACACCTTC. J is TRBJ1-2 and V is TRBV7-9; D is undetermined. Germline V gene lookup returns CDR1 SEHNR and CDR2 FQNEAQ (reference sequence). The length of the CDR3 is 15 residues. Trimming stripped 5 bases from V and 0 bases from J, with 13 bases between.

This clone was counted between two and nine times. The chain carries TRBV28 and TRBJ2-3, with no clear D. Looked up from germline, CDR1 is MDHEN and CDR2 is SYDVKM. There are 16 residues in the CDR3. The V end was cut by 1 base, the J end by 6 bases, with 17 bases between. CDR3 nucleotide sequence: TGTGCCAGCAGTTTATCCTCCGGTGGGGAAGAGGATACGCAGTATTTT. This codes for CASSLSSGGEEDTQYF.

This clone appeared once. The chain carries TRBV5-1 and TRBJ2-1, with 7 nucleotides matching TRBD2. Germline lookup yields CDR1 SGHRS and CDR2 YFSETQ. The CDR3 has 15 amino acids. V was pared by 4 bases and J by 0 bases, with 4 bases of the junction left unmatched. The CDR3 bases are TGCGCCAGCAGCCCCACGGGGGGCTCCTACAATGAGCAGTTCTTC. Its protein product is CASSPTGGSYNEQFF. Variable domain in full (rest from reference TRBV5-1 and TRBJ2-1): KAGVTQTPRYLIKTRGQQVTLSCSPISGHRSVSWYQQTPGQGLQFLFEYFSETQRNKGNFPGRFSGRQFSNSRSEMNVSTLELGDSALYLCASSPTGGSYNEQFFGPGTRLTVL.

This chain uses TRBV19 with TRBJ1-5; TRBD1 matches at 7 bases. J gave up 4 bases and V 6 bases, and 3 bases lay outside the gene matches. CDR1 and CDR2 (germline): LNHDA, SQIVND (reference sequence). This CDR3 comprises 13 residues. This CDR3 reads CASRGQPNQPQHF. CDR3 DNA: TGTGCCAGTAGGGGACAGCCGAATCAGCCCCAGCATTTT.

The V and J genes are TRBV27 and TRBJ2-7; 10 bases fit TRBD1. In germline, CDR1 is MNHEY, CDR2 SMNVEV (reference sequence). The CDR3 length is 15 residues. Losses at the gene ends were 2 bases for V and 5 bases for J; bases not matched to a gene: 6. The CDR3 reads CASSLGTGVSHEQYF. CDR3 coding DNA: TGTGCCAGCAGTTTAGGGACAGGGGTGTCCCACGAGCAGTACTTC.

V gene TRBV5-5 combines with J gene TRBJ1-5; tentative D call: TRBD1 (6 bases). V was clipped by 0 bases and J by 1 base, with 14 bases between them. CDR1 and CDR2 (germline): SGHKS, YYEKEE (reference sequence). This CDR3 has 17 residues. In nucleotides, the CDR3 is TGTGCCAGCAGCTTGGGCAGGGGCGAGGTCAGCAATCAGCCCCAGCATTTT. Amino acid sequence: CASSLGRGEVSNQPQHF.

The J gene is TRBJ2-7, the V gene TRBV6-2 or TRBV6-3; D not resolved. The CDR3 consists of 14 residues. Per germline, CDR1 MNHEY and CDR2 SVGEGT. V was pared by 3 bases and J by 6 bases, with 15 bases between. The CDR3 reads CASSYDSWLGEQYF. The CDR3 bases are TGTGCCAGCAGTTATGACTCCTGGCTTGGCGAGCAGTACTTC.

V usage is TRBV5-4 and J usage is TRBJ1-2, with D hard to call. This CDR3 is built from 17 residues. Trimming cost V 3 bases and J 3 bases, with 21 bases left between them. CDR1 and CDR2 from the germline V gene are SGHNT and YYREEE (reference sequence). The CDR3, as DNA: TGTGCCAGCAGCTCGTCAGGTGGCCCCCGGCTCTACTATGGCTACACCTTC. Translating it yields CASSSSGGPRLYYGYTF.

V usage is TRBV5-6 and J usage is TRBJ1-1, with D perhaps matching TRBD1 (6 bases). V lost 3 bases, J lost 6 bases, and 18 bases lay in between. Germline assignment: CDR1 SGHDT and CDR2 YYEEEE. This CDR3 region has 15 residues. This CDR3 reads CASSSRRRGPPEAFF. The CDR3 region has the DNA TGTGCCAGCAGCTCCCGGCGTCGGGGGCCCCCTGAAGCTTTCTTT.

The chain links TRBV18 to TRBJ2-7; 9 positions match TRBD1. Germline lookup yields CDR1 KGHSH and CDR2 LQKENI. J lost 1 base, V lost 0 bases, and 4 bases had no gene match. The CDR3 is 16 residues long. In DNA form, the CDR3 reads TGTGCCAGCTCACCACCTTTGGGGACAGGGTCCTACGAGCAGTACTTC. Translating it yields CASSPPLGTGSYEQYF.

The rearrangement links TRBV2 to TRBJ2-3, with D uncertain. The germline V and J ends were trimmed by 2 bases and 2 bases, with 8 bases remaining between them. CDR1 and CDR2 from the germline V gene are SNHLY and FYNNEI. The CDR3 totals 14 residues. CDR3 nucleotide sequence: TGTGCCAGCAGTGAATATTCAGCCACAGATACGCAGTATTTT. It yields the protein CASSEYSATDTQYF.

This chain uses TRBV2 with TRBJ1-2; tentatively, D is TRBD1 (5 bases). Germline V gene lookup returns CDR1 SNHLY and CDR2 FYNNEI. The CDR3 loop spans 17 amino acids. Trimming left V 2 bases short and J 1 base short, with 17 bases between. The CDR3 sequence: CASSEPGLISFNYGYTF. In nucleotides, the CDR3 is TGTGCCAGCAGTGAACCGGGACTGATAAGCTTTAACTATGGCTACACCTTC.

The V gene is TRBV7-5, the J gene TRBJ1-2. TRBV7-5 corresponds to a pseudogene. This CDR3 has 14 amino acids. CDR3 nucleotides: TGTGTCAGAAGCTGGGTTCCGGAGAGATTTGGCTACACCTTC. Its protein is CVRSWVPERFGYTF.

The chain is built from TRBV18 and TRBJ1-3; D remains ambiguous. The germline CDR1 and CDR2 sequences are KGHSH and LQKENI. Trimming pared 1 base from V and 3 bases from J, leaving 10 bases between. The CDR3 is 15 amino acids. CDR3 amino acids: CASSPRAGSGNTIYF. The DNA for the CDR3 is TGTGCCAGCTCACCACGAGCAGGTAGTGGAAACACCATATATTTT.